The next 20 T cell receptor beta chains were all read from a single sample in a study of cytomegalovirus exposure and HLA in healthy donors. Primers included in the PCR were 60 Vbeta and 13 Jbeta primers. The table came from immunoSEQ multiplex PCR; TCRdb's copy has only in-frame clones and leaves some out. This sample carries about 40,000 clones, with approximately 6.2% going to the ten biggest clones. The sequencing sample was made of PBMCs. These TCRs come from a man aged 25-45 years in good health and CMV-seronegative.

J is TRBJ1-2 and V is TRBV27; D perhaps matches TRBD1 (5 bases). The length of the CDR3 is 13 residues. The germline V gene encodes CDR1 MNHEY and CDR2 SMNVEV (reference sequence). The ends were cut back, 2 bases at V and 7 bases at J, with 11 bases in the middle. CDR3 sequence reads: CASSLNRLFGYTF. CDR3 coding DNA: TGTGCCAGCAGTTTAAACAGGCTTTTTGGCTACACCTTC.

The genes are TRBV27 and TRBJ2-7; maybe TRBD1 (5 bases). CDR3 size: 14 residues. Germline-derived CDR1 and CDR2 are MNHEY and SMNVEV (reference sequence). Trimming took 0 bases from V and 5 from J, leaving 11 bases between them. For the CDR3, the DNA is TGTGCCAGCAGTTTATCGGACACCTGGGACGAGCAGTACTTC. Encoded protein: CASSLSDTWDEQYF.

For the CDR3, the DNA is TGTGCCAGCAGCTCGACCCAACAGGGAATTCTGAACACTGAAGCTTTCTTT. Translating it yields CASSSTQQGILNTEAFF. The J gene is TRBJ1-1, the V gene TRBV11-2; perhaps TRBD1 as D (6 bases). Trimming left V 4 bases short and J 0 bases short, with 18 bases between. This CDR3 is built from 17 residues. From germline, CDR1 is SGHAT and CDR2 FQNNGV.

A note on this clone: At one of its ends the junction is not consistent with the germline gene, which may arise from a read error. This sample also contains other DNA sequences that code for the same CDR3. The chain has TRBV18 and TRBJ1-6, with a weak D call TRBD1 (6 bases). Germline-derived CDR1 and CDR2 are KGHSH and LQKENI. The CDR3 has 15 residues. The CDR3 here is CASSPDGQYNSPLHF. CDR3 DNA: TGTGCCAGCTCACCGGACGGACAGTATAATTCACCCCTACACTTT.

The chain couples TRBV18 to TRBJ1-3; no firm D call. The CDR3 totals 15 residues. Germline values: CDR1 KGHSH, CDR2 LQKENI. V was cut by 0 bases and J by 3 bases, with 9 bases left in between. CDR3 in amino acids: CASSPPGNVGNTIYF. As DNA, the CDR3 is TGTGCCAGCTCACCACCCGGGAACGTTGGAAACACCATATATTTT.

The rearrangement uses TRBV10-1 and TRBJ2-1; TRBD2 matches 9 bases. V shed 5 bases, J shed 1 base, and the junction held 15 bases outside the gene matches. Germline V gives CDR1 WNHNN, CDR2 SYGVQD (reference sequence). The CDR3 extends over 19 amino acids. CDR3 DNA sequence: TGCGCCAGCAGTTTGACAGGGTCAAGCGGGAGGATTTCCTACAATGAGCAGTTCTTC. It specifies CASSLTGSSGRISYNEQFF.

V and J are TRBV19 and TRBJ1-1, with D possibly matching TRBD1 (6 bases). Between the trimmed V and J ends, which lost 7 bases and 3 bases, there was a span of 18 bases. Germline CDR1 is LNHDA and CDR2 is SQIVND (reference sequence). This CDR3 spans 15 amino acids. CDR3 sequence: CASKLGALGDTEAFF. In DNA form, the CDR3 reads TGTGCCAGTAAGCTGGGGGCGCTTGGGGACACTGAAGCTTTCTTT.

The chain is built from TRBV9 and TRBJ2-1, with TRBD1 matching over 10 bases. CDR3 length equals 15 residues. CDR1 and CDR2 from the germline V gene are SGDLS and YYNGEE. With V trimmed by 3 bases and J by 5 bases, 5 bases remained unmatched. In nucleotides, the CDR3 is TGTGCCAGCAGCGAGACAGGGGGCGCCGACAATGAGCAGTTCTTC. Residues: CASSETGGADNEQFF.

The chain has TRBV5-1 and TRBJ2-1; 8 nucleotides agree with TRBD1. This CDR3 comprises 15 residues. With 1 base clipped from V and 8 bases from J, the junction kept 8 bases outside the gene matches. From germline, CDR1 is SGHRS and CDR2 YFSETQ. CDR3 sequence reads: CASSLQGAFGDEQFF. In nucleotides, the CDR3 is TGCGCCAGCAGCTTGCAGGGGGCGTTCGGGGATGAGCAGTTCTTC.

The V and J genes are TRBV5-6 and TRBJ1-1; TRBD1 is a possible D gene (6 bases). With 4 bases removed from V and 5 bases from J, the gap between germline ends came to 15 bases. Germline assignment: CDR1 SGHDT and CDR2 YYEEEE. The CDR3 length is 14 residues. The CDR3 here is CASSPRTRGTEAFF. CDR3 bases: TGTGCCAGCAGCCCAAGGACCAGGGGAACTGAAGCTTTCTTT.

The chain is built from TRBV27 and TRBJ2-7; 11 positions match TRBD1. V shed 5 bases and J 4 bases; nucleotides not matched to a gene: 13. From germline, CDR1 is MNHEY and CDR2 SMNVEV (reference sequence). The length of the CDR3 is 17 residues. The CDR3 bases are TGTGCCAGCAGTCCTTACGTAGGGGGGACAGGGGGTTACGAGCAGTACTTC. Its translation: CASSPYVGGTGGYEQYF.

The chain has TRBV9 and TRBJ2-3, with 9 bases that match TRBD2. This CDR3 has 16 amino acids. With 3 bases clipped from V and 5 bases from J, the junction kept 10 bases outside the gene matches. Germline CDR1 reads SGDLS; CDR2 reads YYNGEE. The CDR3 DNA follows: TGTGCCAGCAGCGGAAGTTCAGCGGGAGGTATAGATACGCAGTATTTT. Amino acid sequence: CASSGSSAGGIDTQYF.

V and J are TRBV21-1 and TRBJ2-1; TRBD1 is the table's D call and was not checked against the DNA. TRBV21-1 is tagged as a pseudogene. The CDR3 extends over 16 amino acids. CDR3 residues: CASSKGRTGAYNEQFF. The CDR3 region has the DNA TGTGCCAGCAGCAAAGGGCGGACAGGGGCATACAATGAGCAGTTCTTC.

This chain connects TRBV27 to TRBJ2-3; 10 bases fit TRBD2. The CDR3 extends over 14 amino acids. Per germline, CDR1 MNHEY and CDR2 SMNVEV (reference sequence). After removal of 3 bases from V and 8 bases from J, the junction contained 5 bases not matched to a gene. The CDR3 sequence: CASSFSSGRATQYF. The CDR3 DNA follows: TGTGCCAGCAGTTTCTCCAGCGGGAGGGCTACGCAGTATTTT.

The chain combines TRBV7-8 with TRBJ2-1; TRBD1 matches at 7 bases. The V gene's germline CDR1 is SGHVS and CDR2 FQNEAQ. Trimming took 4 bases from V and 3 from J; bases not matched to a gene: 9. CDR3 length: 16 residues. CDR3 residues: CASSSQAQGDYNEQFF. The CDR3 coding sequence is TGTGCCAGCAGCTCCCAAGCGCAGGGGGACTACAATGAGCAGTTCTTC.

The J gene is TRBJ2-7, the V gene TRBV5-5; 12 bases are a match to TRBD1. With 4 bases clipped from V and 4 bases from J, the junction kept 9 bases outside the gene matches. Germline CDR1 is SGHKS and CDR2 is YYEKEE (reference sequence). This CDR3 is 16 amino acids long. CDR3 DNA: TGTGCCAGCAGCATATTGCCGGGACAGGGGGCGTACGAGCAGTACTTC. Its protein product is CASSILPGQGAYEQYF.

V is TRBV5-6 and J is TRBJ1-1; 7 bases are shared with TRBD1. This CDR3 comprises 17 residues. V shed 4 bases and J 1 base; nucleotides not matched to a gene: 13. Germline V gene sequence: CDR1 SGHDT, CDR2 YYEEEE. CDR3 DNA: TGTGCCAGCAGCCGGGACAGTCGGCCGGCGCGGAACACTGAAGCTTTCTTT. Translating gives CASSRDSRPARNTEAFF.

This chain joins TRBV2 and TRBJ1-2; D gene uncertain. The germline V and J ends were trimmed by 4 bases and 4 bases, with 19 bases remaining between them. Germline V gene lookup returns CDR1 SNHLY and CDR2 FYNNEI. This CDR3 spans 16 amino acids. CDR3 in amino acids: CASSAAQAPHTYGYTF. For the CDR3, the DNA is TGTGCCAGCAGTGCTGCCCAGGCCCCTCATACCTATGGCTACACCTTC.

The chain uses TRBV6-6 and TRBJ1-2, with 10 bases matching TRBD1. The V gene end was trimmed by 2 bases and the J gene end by 2 bases; junction bases not matched to a gene: 2. This CDR3 is built from 15 residues. Germline V gene data show CDR1 as MNHNY and CDR2 as SVGAGI (reference sequence). The CDR3 sequence: CASSYADRGNYGYTF. The CDR3 nucleotides read TGTGCCAGCAGTTACGCGGACAGGGGGAACTATGGCTACACCTTC.

J is TRBJ2-3 and V is TRBV14; D is perhaps TRBD1 (6 bases). The V end lost 4 bases, the J end lost 1 base, and 6 bases lay between the germline ends. Germline CDR1 SGHDN, CDR2 FVKESK. CDR3 length: 13 residues. CDR3 sequence reads: CASSPGGTDTQYF. The CDR3 DNA reads as TGTGCCAGCAGCCCAGGGGGCACAGATACGCAGTATTTT.